The 25 T cell receptor beta chains below were found in one sample sequenced in a study of cytotoxic CD8 clonotypes in ibrutinib-treated CLL (dated by TCRdb to about 2021). The library was generated by the immunoSEQ multiplex PCR assay. Imported from immuneACCESS, the table was reduced by TCRdb to in-frame sequences with V and J called. These copies leave out some clones; in studies compared against another copy, an unresolved V gene accounts for under half, and the cause of the remainder is not known. In this sample the table shows 250,000 to 350,000 clones, 65% to 85% of which occur a single time. About 5.8% of the sample is held by the ten biggest clonotypes. The time point label, read with the paper, signifies: progressive disease on ibrutinib. The sample consisted of PBMCs, taken at disease progression, from a patient treated with ibrutinib. Receptors were obtained from a human donor with chronic lymphocytic leukemia.

The rearrangement joins TRBV27 to TRBJ2-1; no definite D call. Germline-derived CDR1 and CDR2 are MNHEY and SMNVEV (reference sequence). There are 13 residues in the CDR3. Deletions cut 6 bases from V and 2 bases from J, with 8 bases between. The CDR3 loop is CASSQPPYNEQFF. CDR3 nucleotide sequence: TGTGCCAGCAGCCAACCTCCCTACAATGAGCAGTTCTTC.

This rearrangement joins TRBV5-1 to TRBJ1-2, with 8 bases matching TRBD1. CDR3 length: 16 residues. V lost 2 bases, J lost 1 base, and 7 bases stayed unmatched. Germline V gene sequence: CDR1 SGHRS, CDR2 YFSETQ. CDR3 amino acids: CASSFTGGIGNYGYTF. In DNA, the CDR3 is TGCGCCAGCAGCTTTACAGGGGGTATCGGTAACTATGGCTACACCTTC.

The J gene is TRBJ1-1, the V gene TRBV4-1; D is unclear. The CDR3 covers 13 residues. V was pared by 5 bases and J by 5 bases, with 12 bases between. The germline CDR1 and CDR2 sequences are MGHRA and YSYEKL. CDR3 DNA: TGCGCCAGCAGCGAACGACTGATGACTGAAGCTTTCTTT. Its translation: CASSERLMTEAFF.

V usage is TRBV9 and J usage is TRBJ2-3; no clear D. Trimming pared 0 bases from V and 4 bases from J, leaving 12 bases between. The germline V gene has CDR1 SGDLS and CDR2 YYNGEE. The CDR3 sequence is 15 residues long. Written as DNA, the CDR3 is TGTGCCAGCAGCGTAGGGACGGTTGACCCAGATACGCAGTATTTT. This translates into CASSVGTVDPDTQYF.

The chain recombines TRBV4-1 with TRBJ2-6; TRBD1 is a possible D gene (6 bases). CDR1 and CDR2 from the germline V gene are MGHRA and YSYEKL. The CDR3 has 16 amino acids. The V gene lost 2 bases and the J gene lost 4 bases, with 12 bases spanning the gap. The CDR3 is CASSQHRAIGANVLTF. As DNA, the CDR3 is TGCGCCAGCAGCCAACACAGGGCTATAGGGGCCAACGTCCTGACTTTC.

This clone appeared a single time. The chain has TRBV4-1 and TRBJ1-1, with a possible D match to TRBD1 (6 bases). Trimming stripped 3 bases from V and 0 bases from J, with 11 bases between. CDR3 length: 15 residues. CDR1 is MGHRA, CDR2 YSYEKL, per germline. The CDR3 nucleotides read TGCGCCAGCAGCCACGTACAGGGTTTGAACACTGAAGCTTTCTTT. Residues: CASSHVQGLNTEAFF.

The chain links TRBV28 to TRBJ1-2, with no clear D. CDR1 and CDR2 from the germline V gene are MDHEN and SYDVKM. Trimming left V 3 bases short and J 5 bases short, with 4 bases between. The CDR3 has 11 residues. In DNA form, the CDR3 reads TGTGCCAGCAGTTTCAAATATGGCTACACCTTC. Translating it yields CASSFKYGYTF.

The gene calls are TRBV6-5 and TRBJ2-7; 10 bases line up with TRBD2. The germline V gene has CDR1 MNHEY and CDR2 SVGAGI. V shed 6 bases and J 2 bases; nucleotides not matched to a gene: 7. This CDR3 has 15 amino acids. CDR3 protein: CASRSTSGDPYEQYF. The CDR3 DNA is TGTGCCAGCAGATCTACTAGCGGGGACCCCTACGAGCAGTACTTC.

The DNA of the CDR3 is TGTGCCAGTAGTATACTTTACAGGACGCCTGGAAACACCATATATTTT. Translating it yields CASSILYRTPGNTIYF. The chain joins TRBV19 to TRBJ1-3; a possible D gene is TRBD1 (5 bases). V shed 2 bases and J shed 2 bases, with 13 bases lying between them. This CDR3 spans 16 amino acids. CDR1 and CDR2 from the germline V gene are LNHDA and SQIVND (reference sequence).

The sample holds a few counts of this clone. The J gene is TRBJ1-2, the V gene TRBV7-2; D gene unclear. Per the germline V gene, CDR1 is SGHTA and CDR2 is FQGNSA. V dropped 3 bases and J dropped 2 bases, with 19 bases sitting between them. The CDR3 spans 17 residues. The CDR3 sequence: CASSLARNYGVNYGYTF. The CDR3 coding sequence is TGTGCCAGCAGCTTGGCTAGAAATTATGGGGTCAACTATGGCTACACCTTC.

In this sample, this clone turned up a few times. This chain connects TRBV6-1 to TRBJ2-5; possible D gene TRBD2, 5 bases. The CDR3 runs to 13 residues. The V end lost 8 bases, the J end lost 3 bases, and 13 bases lay between the germline ends. Germline-derived CDR1 and CDR2 are MNHNS and SASEGT. This CDR3 is CASYWTGKETQYF. The CDR3 nucleotides are TGTGCCAGCTACTGGACCGGGAAAGAGACCCAGTACTTC.

V usage is TRBV5-1 and J usage is TRBJ2-7; TRBD1 might be the D (6 bases). The V end was cut by 1 base, the J end by 0 bases, with 14 bases between. The CDR3 spans 16 residues. Germline CDR1 reads SGHRS; CDR2 reads YFSETQ. CDR3 protein: CASSLLGGALSYEQYF. The CDR3 region has the DNA TGCGCCAGCAGCTTGCTTGGGGGCGCCCTCTCCTACGAGCAGTACTTC.

This clone occurred a few times. The chain carries TRBV7-6 and TRBJ2-3; D possibly uses TRBD1 or TRBD2 (7 bases each). The CDR3 is made up of 14 amino acids. Germline lookup yields CDR1 SGHVS and CDR2 FNYEAQ. V was cut by 2 bases and J by 3 bases, with 9 bases left in between. In DNA, the CDR3 is TGTGCCAGCAGCTTACAGGGGGGGACAGATACGCAGTATTTT. It is translated as CASSLQGGTDTQYF. Full variable domain (outside the CDR3, taken from reference TRBV7-6 and TRBJ2-3): GAGVSQSPRYKVTKRGQDVALRCDPISGHVSLYWYRQALGQGPEFLTYFNYEAQQDKSGLPNDRFSAERPEGSISTLTIQRTEQRDSAMYRCASSLQGGTDTQYFGPGTRLTVL.

This clone came up a few times. This chain connects TRBV10-3 to TRBJ2-2; 9 bases agree with TRBD2. Trimming cost V 2 bases and J 6 bases; bases outside gene matches: 7. Germline CDR1 reads ENHRY; CDR2 reads SYGVKD. This CDR3 spans 16 amino acids. The CDR3 coding sequence is TGTGCCATCAGTGAGAACCTTGCGGGGGGGCCCGGGGAGCTGTTTTTT. Its protein product is CAISENLAGGPGELFF.

The chain combines TRBV27 with TRBJ2-2; 7 bases fit TRBD1. Germline CDR1 MNHEY, CDR2 SMNVEV (reference sequence). This CDR3 comprises 13 residues. Trimming took 7 bases from V and 7 from J; bases not matched to a gene: 6. CDR3 coding DNA: TGTGCCAGCACCTCTCAGGGGGTCGGGGAGCTGTTTTTT. Translated, it gives CASTSQGVGELFF.

This clone has a count of ten or more. The chain links TRBV9 to TRBJ1-2, with D possibly matching TRBD1 (6 bases). V was pared by 0 bases and J by 6 bases, with 12 bases between. The CDR3 extends over 14 amino acids. The germline V gene encodes CDR1 SGDLS and CDR2 YYNGEE. CDR3 coding DNA: TGTGCCAGCAGCGTAGCGGACAGTGGAGATGGCTACACCTTC. Amino acid sequence: CASSVADSGDGYTF.

This chain connects TRBV28 to TRBJ2-7; 11 nucleotides agree with TRBD2. Looked up from germline, CDR1 is MDHEN and CDR2 is SYDVKM. The J segment lost 3 bases and the V segment lost 6 bases, leaving 7 bases of the junction unmatched. The CDR3 is 15 amino acids. The DNA of the CDR3 is TGTGCCAGCAGCAAGACTAGCGGGAACTTCTACGAGCAGTACTTC. Its protein product is CASSKTSGNFYEQYF.

The V call is TRBV15, the J call TRBJ2-1; maybe TRBD1 (5 bases). CDR3 length: 16 residues. CDR1 LNHNV and CDR2 YYDKDF come from the germline V gene (reference sequence). V lost 3 bases and J 5 bases, leaving 17 bases between the germline ends. The CDR3 protein is CATSSGAGKYNNEQFF. CDR3 DNA: TGTGCCACCAGCAGTGGGGCAGGGAAGTACAACAATGAGCAGTTCTTC.

Here the CDR3 reads CASSQASNTGELFF. The CDR3 DNA follows: TGCGCCAGCAGCCAAGCAAGTAACACCGGGGAGCTGTTTTTT. The chain has TRBV4-1 and TRBJ2-2; D not certain. Germline V gene data show CDR1 as MGHRA and CDR2 as YSYEKL. The CDR3 runs to 14 residues. Trimming pared 1 base from V and 2 bases from J, leaving 5 bases between.

This clone appeared once. The chain has TRBV7-9 and TRBJ1-1; D is possibly TRBD1 (5 bases). The length of the CDR3 is 19 residues. CDR1 SEHNR and CDR2 FQNEAQ come from the germline V gene (reference sequence). V lost 2 bases and J lost 3, with 25 bases in between. Written as DNA, the CDR3 is TGTGCCAGCAGCTTAATCCCGGGAAGGGGCGGTCTTGAGGACACTGAAGCTTTCTTT. It codes for CASSLIPGRGGLEDTEAFF.

The chain recombines TRBV5-1 with TRBJ1-1; 7 nucleotides line up with TRBD1. This CDR3 region has 14 residues. CDR1 and CDR2 from the germline V gene are SGHRS and YFSETQ. J gave up 5 bases and V 1 base, and 5 bases lay outside the gene matches. The CDR3 nucleotides are TGCGCCAGCAGCTTGTGGGGGACAGTTACTGAAGCTTTCTTT. Protein sequence: CASSLWGTVTEAFF. Full variable domain (rest looked up from reference TRBV5-1 and TRBJ1-1): KAGVTQTPRYLIKTRGQQVTLSCSPISGHRSVSWYQQTPGQGLQFLFEYFSETQRNKGNFPGRFSGRQFSNSRSEMNVSTLELGDSALYLCASSLWGTVTEAFFGQGTRLTVV.

This chain connects TRBV27 to TRBJ2-5; 9 bases line up with TRBD2. Looked up from germline, CDR1 is MNHEY and CDR2 is SMNVEV (reference sequence). The CDR3 extends over 14 amino acids. V shed 3 bases and J 4 bases; nucleotides not matched to a gene: 3. CDR3: CASSFGAGGETQYF. DNA of the CDR3: TGTGCCAGCAGTTTCGGAGCGGGGGGAGAGACCCAGTACTTC.

The chain combines TRBV12-5 with TRBJ2-1, with a possible D match to TRBD2 (6 bases). The germline CDR1 and CDR2 sequences are LGHNT and FRNRAP. This CDR3 spans 17 amino acids. V was shortened by 0 bases and J by 2 bases, with 14 bases between the two germline ends. The CDR3, as DNA: TGTGCTAGTGGTTTGGTACTTGGCAGGGAGGCCTACAATGAGCAGTTCTTC. Its translation is CASGLVLGREAYNEQFF.

The V call is TRBV11-3, the J call TRBJ2-5; no definite D call. The V gene's germline CDR1 is SGHNT and CDR2 YENEEA. The CDR3 runs 12 residues. V was pared by 1 base and J by 5 bases, with 5 bases between. CDR3 loop: CASSLGAETQYF. CDR3 DNA: TGTGCCAGCAGCTTAGGGGCCGAGACCCAGTACTTC.

The chain employs TRBV11-3 and TRBJ2-1; D not resolved. The germline CDR1 and CDR2 sequences are SGHNT and YENEEA. This CDR3 spans 16 amino acids. Trimming left V 5 bases short and J 0 bases short, with 14 bases between. The CDR3 DNA follows: TGTGCCAGCAGCCGTGCAGGATTTAGCTCCTACAATGAGCAGTTCTTC. Translating gives CASSRAGFSSYNEQFF. Drawing the rest from reference TRBV11-3 and TRBJ2-1, the complete variable domain is EAGVVQSPRYKIIEKKQPVAFWCNPISGHNTLYWYLQNLGQGPELLIRYENEEAVDDSQLPKDRFSAERLKGVDSTLKIQPAELGDSAVYLCASSRAGFSSYNEQFFGPGTRLTVL.